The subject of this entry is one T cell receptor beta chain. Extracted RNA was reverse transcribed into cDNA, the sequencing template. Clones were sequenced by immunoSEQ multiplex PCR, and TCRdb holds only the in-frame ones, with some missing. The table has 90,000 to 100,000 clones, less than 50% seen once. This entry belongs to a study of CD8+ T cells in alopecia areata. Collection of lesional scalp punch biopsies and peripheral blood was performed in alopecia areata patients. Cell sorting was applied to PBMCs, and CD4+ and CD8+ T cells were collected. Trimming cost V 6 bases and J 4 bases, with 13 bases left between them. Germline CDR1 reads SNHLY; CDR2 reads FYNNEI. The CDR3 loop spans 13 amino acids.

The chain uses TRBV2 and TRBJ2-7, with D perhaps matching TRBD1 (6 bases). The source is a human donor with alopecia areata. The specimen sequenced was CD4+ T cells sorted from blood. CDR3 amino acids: CASRQTGHYEQYF. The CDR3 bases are TGTGCCAGCAGGCAAACAGGGCATTACGAGCAGTACTTC.